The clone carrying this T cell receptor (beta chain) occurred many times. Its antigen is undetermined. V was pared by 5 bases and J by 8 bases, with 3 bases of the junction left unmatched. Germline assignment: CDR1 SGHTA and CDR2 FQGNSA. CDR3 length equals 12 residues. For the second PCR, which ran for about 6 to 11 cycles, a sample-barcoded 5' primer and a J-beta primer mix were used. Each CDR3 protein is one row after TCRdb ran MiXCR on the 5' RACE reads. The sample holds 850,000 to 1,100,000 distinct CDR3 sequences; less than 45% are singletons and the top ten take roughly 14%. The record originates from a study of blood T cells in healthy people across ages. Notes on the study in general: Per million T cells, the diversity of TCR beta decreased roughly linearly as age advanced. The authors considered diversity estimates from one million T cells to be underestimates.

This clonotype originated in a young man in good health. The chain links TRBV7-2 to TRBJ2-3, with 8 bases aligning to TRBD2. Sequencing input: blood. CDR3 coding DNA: TGTGCCAGCAGCCCGGGGGGGTGTACGCAGTATTTT. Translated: CASSPGGCTQYF.